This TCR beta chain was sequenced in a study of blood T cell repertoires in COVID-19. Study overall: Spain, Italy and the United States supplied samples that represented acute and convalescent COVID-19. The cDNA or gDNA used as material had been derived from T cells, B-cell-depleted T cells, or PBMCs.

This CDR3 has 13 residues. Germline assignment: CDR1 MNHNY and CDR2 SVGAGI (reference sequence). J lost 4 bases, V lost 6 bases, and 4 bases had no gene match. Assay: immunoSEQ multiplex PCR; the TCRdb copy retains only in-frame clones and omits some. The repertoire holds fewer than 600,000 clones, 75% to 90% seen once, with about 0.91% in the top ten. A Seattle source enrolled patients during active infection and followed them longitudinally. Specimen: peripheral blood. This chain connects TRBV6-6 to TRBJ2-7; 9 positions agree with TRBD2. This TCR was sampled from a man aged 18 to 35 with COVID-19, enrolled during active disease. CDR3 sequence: CASSRGLAYEQYF. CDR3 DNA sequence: TGTGCCAGCAGCCGGGGACTAGCTTACGAGCAGTACTTC.